This T cell receptor beta chain is drawn from a study of lymphopenia after photon versus proton radiotherapy. Overall study results and limits: In patients who died, overall survival fell as post-nadir TCR diversity dropped more.

Some clones are missing from TCRdb's copy, which holds only in-frame ones; the method was immunoSEQ multiplex PCR. Of roughly 58,000 clones listed, approximately 86% are singletons. The V end was cut by 3 bases, the J end by 0 bases, with 12 bases between. This CDR3 has 16 residues. Germline V gene data show CDR1 as KGHSH and CDR2 as LQKENI. Comments on this clone: Its antigen is not known.

This rearrangement joins TRBV18 to TRBJ1-3, with unresolved D. The source material was peripheral blood, sampled from a patient treated with proton-based radiotherapy. The receptor was derived from a man of 80 years or more with esophageal cancer. CDR3 in DNA: TGTGCCAGCTCACCCGCCCCGGGCACCTCTGGAAACACCATATATTTT. Protein: CASSPAPGTSGNTIYF.